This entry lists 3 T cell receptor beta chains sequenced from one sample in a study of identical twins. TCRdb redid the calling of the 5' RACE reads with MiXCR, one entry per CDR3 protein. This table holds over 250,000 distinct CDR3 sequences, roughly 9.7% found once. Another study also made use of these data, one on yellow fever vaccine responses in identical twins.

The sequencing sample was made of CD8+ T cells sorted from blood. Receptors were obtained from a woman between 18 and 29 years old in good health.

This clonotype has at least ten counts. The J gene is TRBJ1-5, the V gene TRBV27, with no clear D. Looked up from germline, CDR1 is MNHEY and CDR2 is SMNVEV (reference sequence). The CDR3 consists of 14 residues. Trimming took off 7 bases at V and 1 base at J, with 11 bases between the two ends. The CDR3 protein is CASNERASNQPQHF. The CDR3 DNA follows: TGTGCCAGCAACGAAAGGGCAAGCAATCAGCCCCAGCATTTT.

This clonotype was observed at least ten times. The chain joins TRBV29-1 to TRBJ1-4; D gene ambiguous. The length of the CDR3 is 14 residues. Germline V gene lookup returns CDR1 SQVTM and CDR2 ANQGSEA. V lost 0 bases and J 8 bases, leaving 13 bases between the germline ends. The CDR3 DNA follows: TGCAGCGTTGAAGATCCGAGGGTGGAAGAAAAACTGTTTTTT. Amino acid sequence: CSVEDPRVEEKLFF.

The CDR3 DNA reads TGTGCCAGCAGGGGTACAGAGTCCTACGAGCAGTACTTC. Translation: CASRGTESYEQYF. The V and J genes are TRBV7-9 and TRBJ2-7; no clear D gene. This CDR3 is 13 amino acids long. The germline V gene encodes CDR1 SEHNR and CDR2 FQNEAQ (reference sequence). V lost 6 bases and J 1 base, leaving 10 bases between the germline ends.